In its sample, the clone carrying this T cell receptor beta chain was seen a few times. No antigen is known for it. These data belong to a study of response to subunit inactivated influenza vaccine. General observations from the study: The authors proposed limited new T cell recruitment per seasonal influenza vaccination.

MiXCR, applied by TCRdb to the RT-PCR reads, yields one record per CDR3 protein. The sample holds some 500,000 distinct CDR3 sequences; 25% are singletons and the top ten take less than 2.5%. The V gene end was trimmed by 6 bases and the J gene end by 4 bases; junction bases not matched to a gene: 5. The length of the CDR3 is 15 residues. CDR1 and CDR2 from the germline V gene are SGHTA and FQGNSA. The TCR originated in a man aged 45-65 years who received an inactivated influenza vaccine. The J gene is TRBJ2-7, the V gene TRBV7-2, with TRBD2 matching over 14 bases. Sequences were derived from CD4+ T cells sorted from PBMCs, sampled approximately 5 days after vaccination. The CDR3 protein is CASSLGLAGVYEQYF. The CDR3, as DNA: TGTGCCAGCAGTTTGGGACTAGCGGGGGTTTACGAGCAGTACTTC. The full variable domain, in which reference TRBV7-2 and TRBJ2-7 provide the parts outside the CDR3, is GAGVSQSPSNKVTEKGKDVELRCDPISGHTALYWYRQSLGQGLEFLIYFQGNSAPDKSGLPSDRFSAERTGGSVSTLTIQRTQQEDSAVYLCASSLGLAGVYEQYFGPGTRLTVT.